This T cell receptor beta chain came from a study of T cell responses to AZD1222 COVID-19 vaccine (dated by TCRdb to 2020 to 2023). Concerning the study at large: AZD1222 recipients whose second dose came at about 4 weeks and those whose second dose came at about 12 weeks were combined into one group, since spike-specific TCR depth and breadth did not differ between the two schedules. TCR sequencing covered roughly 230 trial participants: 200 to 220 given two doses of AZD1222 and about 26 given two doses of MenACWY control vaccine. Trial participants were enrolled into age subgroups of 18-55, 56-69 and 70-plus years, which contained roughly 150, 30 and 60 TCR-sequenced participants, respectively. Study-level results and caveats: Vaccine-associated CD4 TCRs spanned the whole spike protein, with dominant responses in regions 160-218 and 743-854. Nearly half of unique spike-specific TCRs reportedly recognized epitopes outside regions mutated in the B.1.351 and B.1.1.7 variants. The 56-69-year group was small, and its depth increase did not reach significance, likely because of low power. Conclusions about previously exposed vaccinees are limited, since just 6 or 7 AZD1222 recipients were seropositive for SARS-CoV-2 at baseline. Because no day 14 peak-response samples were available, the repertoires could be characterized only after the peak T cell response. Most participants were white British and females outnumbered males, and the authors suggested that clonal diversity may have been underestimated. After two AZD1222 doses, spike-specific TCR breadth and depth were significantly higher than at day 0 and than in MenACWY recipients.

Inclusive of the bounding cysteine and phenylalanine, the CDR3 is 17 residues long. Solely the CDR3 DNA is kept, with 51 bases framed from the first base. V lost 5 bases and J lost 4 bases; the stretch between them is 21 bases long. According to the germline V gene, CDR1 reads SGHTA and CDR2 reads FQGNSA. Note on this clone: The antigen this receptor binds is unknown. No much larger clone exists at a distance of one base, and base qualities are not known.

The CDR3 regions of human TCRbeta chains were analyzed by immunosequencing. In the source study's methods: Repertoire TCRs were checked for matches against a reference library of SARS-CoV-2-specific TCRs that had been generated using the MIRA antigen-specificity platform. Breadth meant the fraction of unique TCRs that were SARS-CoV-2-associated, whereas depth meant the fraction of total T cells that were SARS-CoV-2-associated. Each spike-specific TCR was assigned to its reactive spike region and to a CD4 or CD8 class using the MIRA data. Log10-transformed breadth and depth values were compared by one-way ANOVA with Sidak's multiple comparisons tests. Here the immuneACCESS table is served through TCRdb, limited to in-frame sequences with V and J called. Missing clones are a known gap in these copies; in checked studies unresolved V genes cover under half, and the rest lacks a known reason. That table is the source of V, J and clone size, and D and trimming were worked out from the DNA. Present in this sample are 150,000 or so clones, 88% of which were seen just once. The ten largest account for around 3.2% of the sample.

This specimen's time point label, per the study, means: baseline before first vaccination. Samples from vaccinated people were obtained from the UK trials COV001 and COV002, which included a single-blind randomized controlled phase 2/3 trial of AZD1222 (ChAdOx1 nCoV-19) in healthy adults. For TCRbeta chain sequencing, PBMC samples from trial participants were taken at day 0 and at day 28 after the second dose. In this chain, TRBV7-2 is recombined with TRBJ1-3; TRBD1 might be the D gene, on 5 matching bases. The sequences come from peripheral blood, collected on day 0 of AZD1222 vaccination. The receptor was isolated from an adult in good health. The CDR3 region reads CASSVRPGGTYGNTIYF. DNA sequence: TGTGCCAGCAGCGTCCGCCCGGGGGGGACTTACGGAAACACCATATATTTT.